Listed here is a single TCR beta chain. There is no known antigen for this receptor. No base-level quality is on record; no much larger clone is a single base apart. This record comes from a study of T cell responses to AZD1222 COVID-19 vaccine (dated by TCRdb to 2020 to 2023). Regarding the research as a whole: AZD1222 recipients with second doses at about 4 weeks or about 12 weeks were pooled, because spike-specific TCR depth and breadth did not differ between schedules. TCR sequencing covered some 240 trial participants: around 210 given two doses of AZD1222 and 26 given two doses of MenACWY control vaccine. Trial participants were enrolled by age into 18-55, 56-69 and 70-plus year subgroups, with roughly 160, 29 and 62 TCR-sequenced participants respectively.

The full study reports these points: CD4 TCRs associated with the vaccine covered the entire spike protein, and the dominant responses were in regions 160-218 and 743-854. Only 5 to 7 AZD1222 recipients were SARS-CoV-2 seropositive at baseline, limiting conclusions about previously exposed vaccinees. A significant rise in spike-specific TCR breadth and depth was observed after two AZD1222 doses relative to day 0 and relative to MenACWY recipients. Reportedly, almost half of the unique spike-specific TCRs recognized epitopes lying outside the regions that are mutated in the B.1.351 and B.1.1.7 variants. The 56-69-year group was small, and its depth increase did not reach significance, likely because of low power. No day 14 peak-response samples were available, so repertoires were characterized only after the peak T cell response. Most participants were white British and females outnumbered males, and the authors suggested that clonal diversity may have been underestimated.

Sample time point, as interpreted from the label and publication: baseline before first vaccination. The vaccinee samples were drawn from two UK trials, COV001 and COV002, one of which was a single-blind randomized controlled phase 2/3 trial testing AZD1222 (ChAdOx1 nCoV-19) in healthy adults. For TCRbeta chain sequencing, PBMC samples were collected from trial participants at day 0 and at day 28 after the second dose. At the junction V is shortened by 10 bases and J by 3 bases, with 17 bases in between. The germline V gene sets CDR1 to MNHEY and CDR2 to SVGAGI. From cysteine to phenylalanine, the CDR3 is 14 amino acids long. Only the CDR3 DNA is retained, 42 bases long and in frame from the first base. The CDR3 regions of human TCRbeta chains were analyzed by immunosequencing. Concerning the study's data processing: TCRs in the repertoires were matched against a reference library of SARS-CoV-2-specific TCRs that had been generated with the MIRA antigen-specificity platform. Breadth meant the fraction of unique TCRs that were SARS-CoV-2-associated, whereas depth meant the fraction of total T cells that were SARS-CoV-2-associated. Each spike-specific TCR was assigned to its reactive spike region and to a CD4 or CD8 class using the MIRA data. Log10-transformed breadth and depth values were compared by one-way ANOVA with Sidak's multiple comparisons tests. TCRdb mirrors the immuneACCESS table, restricted to in-frame sequences. Some clones are absent from its copies; in checked studies, under half trace to an unresolved V gene, and the reason for the others is unknown. V, J and clone size are those of that table, while D and trimming were read from the DNA. The sample table contains roughly 150,000 clones; only one count was recorded for 80% to 95% of them. Together, the top ten hold approximately 2.2% of the sample.

Recombination linked TRBV6-5 to TRBJ2-3; a weak D assignment points to TRBD2 (5 bases agree). The sequences come from peripheral blood, collected on day 0 of AZD1222 vaccination. The receptor was isolated from an adult in good health. The CDR3 region reads CATLRTPGTDTQYF. The sequenced DNA is TGTGCCACTTTGAGGACTCCTGGGACAGATACGCAGTATTTT.